This T cell receptor (beta chain) was documented in a study of T cells in Graves' hyperthyroidism and ophthalmopathy. On the study more broadly: The authors collected peripheral blood at initial diagnosis, before any treatment.

Amplification of TCR beta CDR3 regions used RNA as the template. The HTBI primer set served for first-round RT-PCR of the TCR CDR3. Using its own MiXCR run on the multiplex PCR reads, TCRdb lists one record per CDR3 protein. The sample carries about 360,000 distinct CDR3 sequences, 13% recorded once. This clonotype was seen repeatedly, ten times or more. The germline CDR1 and CDR2 sequences are SGHTA and FQGTGA. Trimming removed 5 bases at V and 7 bases at J, with 12 bases between. The CDR3 length is 13 residues. The sequenced sample consisted of blood. The sequence derives from a young woman with Graves' hyperthyroidism. The chain is built from TRBV7-3 and TRBJ1-5, with unresolved D. The CDR3 DNA follows: TGTGCCAGCAGCCGAGACTCGGGGCAGCCCCAGCATTTT. Residues: CASSRDSGQPQHF.